This TCR beta chain was profiled in a study of blood T cell repertoires in COVID-19. Study-level background: COVID-19 samples, acute and convalescent, were from the United States, Italy and Spain. The analysed material was cDNA or gDNA that came from T cells, B-cell-depleted T cells, or PBMCs.

Produced via immunoSEQ multiplex PCR; TCRdb's table is partial and in-frame only. This sample has 180,000 or so clones; roughly 89% occur once, and the top ten carry about 1.6%. Germline CDR1 SGHRS, CDR2 YFSETQ. The CDR3 has 15 residues. The V and J ends lost 4 bases and 6 bases, in that order; junction bases with no gene match: 10. Sequenced input: peripheral blood. The chain employs TRBV5-1 and TRBJ2-1; 7 nucleotides line up with TRBD1. The sequence was collected from a woman in her forties or fifties with acute or convalescent COVID-19. Here the CDR3 reads CASSGPGTVGNEQFF. The CDR3 nucleotides are TGCGCCAGCAGCGGACCCGGGACAGTGGGCAATGAGCAGTTCTTC.